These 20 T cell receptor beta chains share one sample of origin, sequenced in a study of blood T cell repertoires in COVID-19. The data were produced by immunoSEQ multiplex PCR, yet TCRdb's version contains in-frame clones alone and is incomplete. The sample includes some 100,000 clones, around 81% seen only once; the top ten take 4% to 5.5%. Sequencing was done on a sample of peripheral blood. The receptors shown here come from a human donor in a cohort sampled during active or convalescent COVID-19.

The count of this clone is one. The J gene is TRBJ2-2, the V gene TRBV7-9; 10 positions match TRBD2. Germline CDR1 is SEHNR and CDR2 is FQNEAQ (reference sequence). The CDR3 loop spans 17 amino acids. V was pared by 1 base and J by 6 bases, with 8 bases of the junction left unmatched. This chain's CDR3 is CASSLDPAGGLAGELFF. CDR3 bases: TGTGCCAGCAGCTTAGACCCAGCGGGAGGGTTAGCCGGGGAGCTGTTTTTT.

For the CDR3, the DNA is TGTGCCAGCAGTGCTCGGCCCCCGCGGAAGACAGGGTATACACCCCTCCACTTT. Its translation is CASSARPPRKTGYTPLHF. The chain joins TRBV2 to TRBJ1-6, with 7 bases fitting TRBD1. J was trimmed by 11 bases and V by 4 bases; bases with no gene match: 20. CDR1 is SNHLY, CDR2 FYNNEI, per germline. The CDR3 spans 18 residues.

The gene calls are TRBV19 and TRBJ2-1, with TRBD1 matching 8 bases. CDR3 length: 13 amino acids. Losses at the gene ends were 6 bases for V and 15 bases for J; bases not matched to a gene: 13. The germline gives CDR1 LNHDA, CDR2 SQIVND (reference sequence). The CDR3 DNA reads TGTGCCAGTAGCATGCCTATGGCAGGGGGCCTGTTCTTC. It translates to CASSMPMAGGLFF.

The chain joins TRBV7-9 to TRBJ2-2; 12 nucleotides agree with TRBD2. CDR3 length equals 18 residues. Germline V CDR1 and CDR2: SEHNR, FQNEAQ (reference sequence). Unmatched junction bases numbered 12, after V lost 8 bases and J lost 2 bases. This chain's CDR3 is CASGPPTSGGTNTGELFF. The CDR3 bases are TGTGCCAGCGGACCACCAACTAGCGGGGGGACAAACACCGGGGAGCTGTTTTTT.

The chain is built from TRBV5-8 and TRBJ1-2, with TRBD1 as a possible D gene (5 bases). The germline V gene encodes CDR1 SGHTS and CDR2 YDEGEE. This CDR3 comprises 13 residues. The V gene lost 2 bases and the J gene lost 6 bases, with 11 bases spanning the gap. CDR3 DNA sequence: TGTGCCAGCAGCTTCGAAAGGGGCGATGGCTACACCTTC. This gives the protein CASSFERGDGYTF.

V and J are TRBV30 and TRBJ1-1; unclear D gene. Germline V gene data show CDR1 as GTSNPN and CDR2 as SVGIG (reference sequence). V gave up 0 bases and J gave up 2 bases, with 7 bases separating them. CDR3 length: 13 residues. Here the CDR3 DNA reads TGTGCCTGGAGTGTAAACAGCAACACTGAAGCTTTCTTT. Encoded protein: CAWSVNSNTEAFF.

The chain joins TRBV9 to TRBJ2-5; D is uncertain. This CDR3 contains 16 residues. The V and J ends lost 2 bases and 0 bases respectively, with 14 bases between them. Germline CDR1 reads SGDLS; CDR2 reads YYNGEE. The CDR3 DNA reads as TGTGCCAGCAGCGTTCGTGCCGACGGGTACCAAGAGACCCAGTACTTC. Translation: CASSVRADGYQETQYF.

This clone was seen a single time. CDR3 residues: CASSPPGGRGPYEQYF. In DNA form, the CDR3 reads TGTGCCAGCAGCCCGCCAGGGGGGCGGGGACCCTACGAGCAGTACTTC. The V gene is TRBV7-2, the J gene TRBJ2-7, with D possibly matching TRBD1 (7 bases). Germline CDR1 is SGHTA and CDR2 is FQGNSA. Trimming removed 5 bases from V and 2 bases from J, with 19 bases in between. This CDR3 has 16 residues.

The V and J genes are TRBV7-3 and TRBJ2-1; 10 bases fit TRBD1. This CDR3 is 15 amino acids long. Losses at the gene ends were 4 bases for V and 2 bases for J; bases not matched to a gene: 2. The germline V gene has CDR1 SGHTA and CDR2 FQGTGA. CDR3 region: CASSYDRGPYNEQFF. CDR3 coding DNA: TGTGCCAGCAGCTATGACAGGGGGCCCTACAATGAGCAGTTCTTC.

Here the CDR3 DNA reads TGTGCCAGCAGCTTACGGTCGGACAGGATCTCCTACGAGCAGTACTTC. As protein: CASSLRSDRISYEQYF. J is TRBJ2-7 and V is TRBV7-2, with TRBD1 matching over 7 bases. V was pared by 2 bases and J by 0 bases, with 7 bases of the junction left unmatched. Germline lookup yields CDR1 SGHTA and CDR2 FQGNSA. The CDR3 loop spans 16 amino acids.

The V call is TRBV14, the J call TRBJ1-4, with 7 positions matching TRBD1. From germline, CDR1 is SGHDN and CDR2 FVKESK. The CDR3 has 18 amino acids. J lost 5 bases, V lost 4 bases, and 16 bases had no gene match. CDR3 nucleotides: TGTGCCAGCAGCCGTAGACAGGGACTCAGACCTAACAATGAAAAACTGTTTTTT. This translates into CASSRRQGLRPNNEKLFF.

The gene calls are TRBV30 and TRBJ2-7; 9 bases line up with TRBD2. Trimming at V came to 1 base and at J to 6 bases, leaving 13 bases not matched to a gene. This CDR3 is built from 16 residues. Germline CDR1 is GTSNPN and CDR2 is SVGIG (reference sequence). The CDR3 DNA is TGTGCCTGGAGTGCCTACAGCGGGGGGCTAGCGTGCGAGCAGTACTTC. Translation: CAWSAYSGGLACEQYF.

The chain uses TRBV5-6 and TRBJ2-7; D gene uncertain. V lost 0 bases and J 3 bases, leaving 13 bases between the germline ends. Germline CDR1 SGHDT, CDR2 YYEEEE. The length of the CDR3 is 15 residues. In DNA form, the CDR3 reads TGTGCCAGCAGCTTGGCCTGGCAGGCCCACTACGAGCAGTACTTC. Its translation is CASSLAWQAHYEQYF.

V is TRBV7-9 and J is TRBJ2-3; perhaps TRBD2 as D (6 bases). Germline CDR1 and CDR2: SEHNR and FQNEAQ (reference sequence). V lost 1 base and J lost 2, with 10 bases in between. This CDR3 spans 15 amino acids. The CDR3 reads CASSLVSGPTDTQYF. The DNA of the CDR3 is TGTGCCAGCAGCTTAGTCAGCGGGCCCACAGATACGCAGTATTTT.

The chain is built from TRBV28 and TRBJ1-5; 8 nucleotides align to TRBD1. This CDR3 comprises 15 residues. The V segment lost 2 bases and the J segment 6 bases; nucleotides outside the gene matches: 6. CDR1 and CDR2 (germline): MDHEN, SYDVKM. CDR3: CASSLTSGGSQPQHF. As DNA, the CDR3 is TGTGCCAGCAGTTTAACTTCAGGGGGCAGTCAGCCCCAGCATTTT.

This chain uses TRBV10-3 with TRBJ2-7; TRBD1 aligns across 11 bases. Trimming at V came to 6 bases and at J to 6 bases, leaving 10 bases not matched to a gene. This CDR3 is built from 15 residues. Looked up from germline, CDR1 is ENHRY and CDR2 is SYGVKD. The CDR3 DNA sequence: TGTGCCATCAGCAATCGGGACAGGGGGACTGTCGAGCAGTACTTC. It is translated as CAISNRDRGTVEQYF.

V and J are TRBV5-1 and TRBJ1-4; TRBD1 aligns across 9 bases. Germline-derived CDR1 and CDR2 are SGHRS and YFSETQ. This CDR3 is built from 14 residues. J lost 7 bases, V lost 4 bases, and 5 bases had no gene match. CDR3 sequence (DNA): TGCGCCAGCAGCCTGACAGGGGGGTTTGAAAAACTGTTTTTT. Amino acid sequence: CASSLTGGFEKLFF.

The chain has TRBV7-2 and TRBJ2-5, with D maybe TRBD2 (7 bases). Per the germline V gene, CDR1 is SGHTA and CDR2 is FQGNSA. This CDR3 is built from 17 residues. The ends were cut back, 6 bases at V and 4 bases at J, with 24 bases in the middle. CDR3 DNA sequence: TGTGCCAGCAGGAGGGGGGAGGGGCCTCTAAGACGAGAGACCCAGTACTTC. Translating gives CASRRGEGPLRRETQYF.

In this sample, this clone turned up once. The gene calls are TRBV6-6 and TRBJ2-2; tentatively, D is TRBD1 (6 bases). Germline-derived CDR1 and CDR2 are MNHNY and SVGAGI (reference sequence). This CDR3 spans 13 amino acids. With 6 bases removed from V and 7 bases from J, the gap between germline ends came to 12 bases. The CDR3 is CASSRTVFGELFF. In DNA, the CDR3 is TGTGCCAGCAGCCGGACAGTTTTCGGGGAGCTGTTTTTT.

CDR3 DNA: TGTGCCAGCAGTGATATGCAGGGGAATGAAAAACTGTTTTTT. Translation: CASSDMQGNEKLFF. The chain is built from TRBV2 and TRBJ1-4; a weak D match, TRBD1 (6 bases). CDR3 length: 14 residues. Per the germline V gene, CDR1 is SNHLY and CDR2 is FYNNEI. V lost 3 bases to trimming and J lost 5 bases, with 10 bases between them. The full variable domain, rest sourced from reference TRBV2 and TRBJ1-4, is EPEVTQTPSHQVTQMGQEVILRCVPISNHLYFYWYRQILGQKVEFLVSFYNNEISEKSEIFDDQFSVERPDGSNFTLKIRSTKLEDSAMYFCASSDMQGNEKLFFGSGTQLSVL.